The source of this TCR beta chain is a study of PD-1 blockade in classical Hodgkin lymphoma. Using immunoSEQ multiplex PCR, the repertoire was profiled, and TCRdb retains in-frame clones only, with some absent. There are approximately 31,000 clones in the sample; around 84% occur only once, and over 0.8% lies in the top ten. Noted time point: cycle 4 day 1 (C4D1), after 6 weeks of nivolumab. With no exception, relapse followed autologous stem cell transplantation in all patients, and brentuximab vedotin exposure varied. Magnetic negative selection was used to purify CD4+ T cells from thawed PBMCs. The TCR was taken from a human donor with classical Hodgkin lymphoma. This material consisted of CD4+ T cells from blood, taken before the fourth cycle of nivolumab.

Here the CDR3 reads CASSIGDSLRETQYF. CDR3 coding DNA: TGTGCCAGTAGTATTGGGGACTCCCTCAGGGAGACCCAGTACTTC. This rearrangement joins TRBV19 to TRBJ2-5; maybe TRBD2 (6 bases). The CDR3 has 15 amino acids. V lost 3 bases, J lost 5 bases, and 16 bases lay in between. From germline, CDR1 is LNHDA and CDR2 SQIVND (reference sequence).